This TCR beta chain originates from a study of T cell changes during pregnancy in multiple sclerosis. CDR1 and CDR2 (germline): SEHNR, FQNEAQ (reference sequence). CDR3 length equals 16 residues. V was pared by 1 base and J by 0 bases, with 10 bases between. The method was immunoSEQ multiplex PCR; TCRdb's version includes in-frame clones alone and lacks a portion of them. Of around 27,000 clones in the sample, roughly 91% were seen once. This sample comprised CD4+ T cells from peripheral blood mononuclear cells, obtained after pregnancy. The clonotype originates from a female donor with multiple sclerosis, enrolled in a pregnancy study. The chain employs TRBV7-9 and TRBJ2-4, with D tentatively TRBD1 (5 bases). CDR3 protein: CASSLGAGLAKNIQYF. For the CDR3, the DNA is TGTGCCAGCAGCTTAGGGGCAGGGCTAGCCAAAAACATTCAGTACTTC.